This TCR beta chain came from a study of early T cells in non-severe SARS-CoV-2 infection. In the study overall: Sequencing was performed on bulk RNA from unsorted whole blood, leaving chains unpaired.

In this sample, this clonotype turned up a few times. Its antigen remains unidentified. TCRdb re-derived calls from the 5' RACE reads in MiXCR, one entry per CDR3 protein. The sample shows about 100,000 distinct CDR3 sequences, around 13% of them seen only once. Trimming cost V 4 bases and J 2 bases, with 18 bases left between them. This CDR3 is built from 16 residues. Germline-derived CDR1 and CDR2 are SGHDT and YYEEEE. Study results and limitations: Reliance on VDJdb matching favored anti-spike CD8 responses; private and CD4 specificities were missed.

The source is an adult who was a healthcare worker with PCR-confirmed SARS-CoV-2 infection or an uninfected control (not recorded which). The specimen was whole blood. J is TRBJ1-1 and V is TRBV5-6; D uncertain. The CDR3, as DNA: TGTGCCAGCAGCCCCGGTGTGGGTCGGGATAACACTGAAGCTTTCTTT. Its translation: CASSPGVGRDNTEAFF.